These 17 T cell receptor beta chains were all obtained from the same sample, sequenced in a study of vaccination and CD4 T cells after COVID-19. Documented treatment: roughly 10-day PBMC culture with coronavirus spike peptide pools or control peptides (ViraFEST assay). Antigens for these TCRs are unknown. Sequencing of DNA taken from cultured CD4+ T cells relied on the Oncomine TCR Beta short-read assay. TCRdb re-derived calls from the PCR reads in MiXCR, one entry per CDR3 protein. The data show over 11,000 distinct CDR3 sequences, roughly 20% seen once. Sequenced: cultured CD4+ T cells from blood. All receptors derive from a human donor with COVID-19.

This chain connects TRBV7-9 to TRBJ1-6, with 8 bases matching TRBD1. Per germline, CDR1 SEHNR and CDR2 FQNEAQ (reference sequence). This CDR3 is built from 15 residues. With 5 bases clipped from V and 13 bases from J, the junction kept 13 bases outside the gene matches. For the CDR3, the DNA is TGTGCCAGCAGCCAAGGGACAGGCCTTGTTGGGCCCCTCCACTTT. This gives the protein CASSQGTGLVGPLHF.

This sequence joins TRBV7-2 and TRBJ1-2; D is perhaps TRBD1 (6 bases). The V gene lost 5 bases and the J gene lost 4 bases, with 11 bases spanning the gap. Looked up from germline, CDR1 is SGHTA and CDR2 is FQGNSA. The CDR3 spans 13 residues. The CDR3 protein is CASSKQGTYGYTF. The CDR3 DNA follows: TGTGCCAGCAGCAAACAGGGTACCTATGGCTACACCTTC.

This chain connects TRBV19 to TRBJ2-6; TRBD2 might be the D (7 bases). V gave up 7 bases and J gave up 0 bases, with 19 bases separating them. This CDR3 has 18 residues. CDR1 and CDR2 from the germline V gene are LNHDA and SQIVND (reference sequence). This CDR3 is CASTPARGGVSGANVLTF. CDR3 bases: TGTGCCAGTACCCCAGCCAGGGGAGGGGTCTCTGGGGCCAACGTCCTGACTTTC.

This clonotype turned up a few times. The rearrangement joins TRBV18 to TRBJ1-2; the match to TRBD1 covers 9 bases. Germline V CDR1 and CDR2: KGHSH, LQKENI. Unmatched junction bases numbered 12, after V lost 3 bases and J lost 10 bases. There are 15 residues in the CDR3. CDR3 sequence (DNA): TGTGCCAGCTCACCGCTACCACTAAGGACAGGGGACTACACCTTC. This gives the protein CASSPLPLRTGDYTF.

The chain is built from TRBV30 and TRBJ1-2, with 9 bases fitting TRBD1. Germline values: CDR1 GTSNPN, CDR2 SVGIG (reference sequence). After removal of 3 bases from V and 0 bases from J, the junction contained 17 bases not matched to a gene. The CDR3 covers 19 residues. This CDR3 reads CAWSPYPRDRDSANYGYTF. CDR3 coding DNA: TGTGCCTGGAGCCCATACCCCCGGGACAGGGACTCAGCTAACTATGGCTACACCTTC.

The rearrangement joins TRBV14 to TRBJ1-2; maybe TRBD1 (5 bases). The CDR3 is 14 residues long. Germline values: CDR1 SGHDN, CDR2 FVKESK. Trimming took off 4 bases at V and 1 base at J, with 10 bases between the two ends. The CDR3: CASSPGGGNYGYTF. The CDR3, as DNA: TGTGCCAGCAGCCCCGGGGGGGGTAACTATGGCTACACCTTC.

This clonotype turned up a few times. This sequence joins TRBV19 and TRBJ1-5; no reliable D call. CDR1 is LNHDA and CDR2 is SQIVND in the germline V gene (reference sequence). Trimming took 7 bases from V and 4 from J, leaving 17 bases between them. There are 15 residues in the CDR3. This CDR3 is CASKVVAAQNQPQHF. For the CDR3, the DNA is TGTGCCAGTAAGGTCGTCGCGGCTCAGAATCAGCCCCAGCATTTT.

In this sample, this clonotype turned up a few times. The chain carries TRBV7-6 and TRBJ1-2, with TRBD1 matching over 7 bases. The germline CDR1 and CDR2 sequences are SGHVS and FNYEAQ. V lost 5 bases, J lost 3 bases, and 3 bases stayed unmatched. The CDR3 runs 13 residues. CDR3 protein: CASSAGQYYGYTF. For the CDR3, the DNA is TGTGCCAGCAGCGCGGGACAGTACTATGGCTACACCTTC.

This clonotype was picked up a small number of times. The CDR3 reads CATSRAPGGGQPQHF. The CDR3 DNA reads TGTGCCACCAGCAGAGCACCAGGGGGCGGTCAGCCCCAGCATTTT. The rearrangement links TRBV15 to TRBJ1-5; TRBD1 agrees at 8 bases. The V segment lost 1 base and the J segment 6 bases; nucleotides outside the gene matches: 5. The CDR3 has 15 amino acids. Per the germline V gene, CDR1 is LNHNV and CDR2 is YYDKDF (reference sequence).

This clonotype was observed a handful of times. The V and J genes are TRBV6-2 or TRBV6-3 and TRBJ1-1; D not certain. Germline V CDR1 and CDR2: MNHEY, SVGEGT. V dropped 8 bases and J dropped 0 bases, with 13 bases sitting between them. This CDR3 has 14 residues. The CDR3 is CASHEPALNTEAFF. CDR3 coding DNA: TGTGCCAGCCATGAGCCAGCCTTGAACACTGAAGCTTTCTTT.

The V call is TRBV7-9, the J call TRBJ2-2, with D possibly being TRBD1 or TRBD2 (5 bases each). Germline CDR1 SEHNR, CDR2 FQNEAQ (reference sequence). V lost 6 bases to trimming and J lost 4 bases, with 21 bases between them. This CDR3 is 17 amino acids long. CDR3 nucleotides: TGTGCCAGCAGTCCCCGACGGGGACCCATGGGCACCGGGGAGCTGTTTTTT. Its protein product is CASSPRRGPMGTGELFF. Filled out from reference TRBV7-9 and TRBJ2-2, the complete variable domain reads DTGVSQNPRHKITKRGQNVTFRCDPISEHNRLYWYRQTLGQGPEFLTYFQNEAQLEKSRLLSDRFSAERPKGSFSTLEIQRTEQGDSAMYLCASSPRRGPMGTGELFFGEGSRLTVL.

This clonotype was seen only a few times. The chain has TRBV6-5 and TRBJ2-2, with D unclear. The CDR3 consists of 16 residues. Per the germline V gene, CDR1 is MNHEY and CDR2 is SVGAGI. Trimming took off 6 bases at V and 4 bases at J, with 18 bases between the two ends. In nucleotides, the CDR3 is TGTGCCAGCAGCTACGAAAGTAGTACTACCACCGGGGAGCTGTTTTTT. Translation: CASSYESSTTTGELFF.

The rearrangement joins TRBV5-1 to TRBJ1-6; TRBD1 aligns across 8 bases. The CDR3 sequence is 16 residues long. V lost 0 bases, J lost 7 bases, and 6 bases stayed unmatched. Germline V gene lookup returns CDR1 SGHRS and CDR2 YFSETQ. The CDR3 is CASSLGDRGLNSPLHF. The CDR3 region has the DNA TGCGCCAGCAGCTTGGGAGACAGGGGATTAAATTCACCCCTCCACTTT.

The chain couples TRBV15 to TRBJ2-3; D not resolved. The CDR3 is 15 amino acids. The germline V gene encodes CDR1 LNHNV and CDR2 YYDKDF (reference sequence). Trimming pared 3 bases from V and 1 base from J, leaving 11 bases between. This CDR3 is CATSSPSSGTDTQYF. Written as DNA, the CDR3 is TGTGCCACCAGCAGCCCGTCGTCGGGCACAGATACGCAGTATTTT.

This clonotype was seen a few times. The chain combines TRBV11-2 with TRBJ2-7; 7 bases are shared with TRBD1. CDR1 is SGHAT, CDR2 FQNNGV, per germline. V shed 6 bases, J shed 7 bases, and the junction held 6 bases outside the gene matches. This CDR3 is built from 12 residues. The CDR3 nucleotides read TGTGCCAGCAGGCGGACAGGTCGGGAGCAGTACTTC. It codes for CASRRTGREQYF.

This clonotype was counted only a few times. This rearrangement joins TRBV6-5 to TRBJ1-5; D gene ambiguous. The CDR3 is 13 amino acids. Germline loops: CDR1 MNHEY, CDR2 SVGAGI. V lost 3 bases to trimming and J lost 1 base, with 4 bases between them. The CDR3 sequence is CASSYQSNQPQHF. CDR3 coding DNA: TGTGCCAGCAGTTATCAGAGCAATCAGCCCCAGCATTTT.

CDR3 loop: CASSPLPGATYNEQFF. Here the CDR3 DNA reads TGTGCCAGCAGCCCTCTCCCTGGGGCGACCTACAATGAGCAGTTCTTC. The chain links TRBV14 to TRBJ2-1; D perhaps matches TRBD1 (5 bases). The CDR3 runs 16 residues. The germline V and J ends were trimmed by 4 bases and 2 bases, with 15 bases remaining between them. Germline CDR1 and CDR2: SGHDN and FVKESK.